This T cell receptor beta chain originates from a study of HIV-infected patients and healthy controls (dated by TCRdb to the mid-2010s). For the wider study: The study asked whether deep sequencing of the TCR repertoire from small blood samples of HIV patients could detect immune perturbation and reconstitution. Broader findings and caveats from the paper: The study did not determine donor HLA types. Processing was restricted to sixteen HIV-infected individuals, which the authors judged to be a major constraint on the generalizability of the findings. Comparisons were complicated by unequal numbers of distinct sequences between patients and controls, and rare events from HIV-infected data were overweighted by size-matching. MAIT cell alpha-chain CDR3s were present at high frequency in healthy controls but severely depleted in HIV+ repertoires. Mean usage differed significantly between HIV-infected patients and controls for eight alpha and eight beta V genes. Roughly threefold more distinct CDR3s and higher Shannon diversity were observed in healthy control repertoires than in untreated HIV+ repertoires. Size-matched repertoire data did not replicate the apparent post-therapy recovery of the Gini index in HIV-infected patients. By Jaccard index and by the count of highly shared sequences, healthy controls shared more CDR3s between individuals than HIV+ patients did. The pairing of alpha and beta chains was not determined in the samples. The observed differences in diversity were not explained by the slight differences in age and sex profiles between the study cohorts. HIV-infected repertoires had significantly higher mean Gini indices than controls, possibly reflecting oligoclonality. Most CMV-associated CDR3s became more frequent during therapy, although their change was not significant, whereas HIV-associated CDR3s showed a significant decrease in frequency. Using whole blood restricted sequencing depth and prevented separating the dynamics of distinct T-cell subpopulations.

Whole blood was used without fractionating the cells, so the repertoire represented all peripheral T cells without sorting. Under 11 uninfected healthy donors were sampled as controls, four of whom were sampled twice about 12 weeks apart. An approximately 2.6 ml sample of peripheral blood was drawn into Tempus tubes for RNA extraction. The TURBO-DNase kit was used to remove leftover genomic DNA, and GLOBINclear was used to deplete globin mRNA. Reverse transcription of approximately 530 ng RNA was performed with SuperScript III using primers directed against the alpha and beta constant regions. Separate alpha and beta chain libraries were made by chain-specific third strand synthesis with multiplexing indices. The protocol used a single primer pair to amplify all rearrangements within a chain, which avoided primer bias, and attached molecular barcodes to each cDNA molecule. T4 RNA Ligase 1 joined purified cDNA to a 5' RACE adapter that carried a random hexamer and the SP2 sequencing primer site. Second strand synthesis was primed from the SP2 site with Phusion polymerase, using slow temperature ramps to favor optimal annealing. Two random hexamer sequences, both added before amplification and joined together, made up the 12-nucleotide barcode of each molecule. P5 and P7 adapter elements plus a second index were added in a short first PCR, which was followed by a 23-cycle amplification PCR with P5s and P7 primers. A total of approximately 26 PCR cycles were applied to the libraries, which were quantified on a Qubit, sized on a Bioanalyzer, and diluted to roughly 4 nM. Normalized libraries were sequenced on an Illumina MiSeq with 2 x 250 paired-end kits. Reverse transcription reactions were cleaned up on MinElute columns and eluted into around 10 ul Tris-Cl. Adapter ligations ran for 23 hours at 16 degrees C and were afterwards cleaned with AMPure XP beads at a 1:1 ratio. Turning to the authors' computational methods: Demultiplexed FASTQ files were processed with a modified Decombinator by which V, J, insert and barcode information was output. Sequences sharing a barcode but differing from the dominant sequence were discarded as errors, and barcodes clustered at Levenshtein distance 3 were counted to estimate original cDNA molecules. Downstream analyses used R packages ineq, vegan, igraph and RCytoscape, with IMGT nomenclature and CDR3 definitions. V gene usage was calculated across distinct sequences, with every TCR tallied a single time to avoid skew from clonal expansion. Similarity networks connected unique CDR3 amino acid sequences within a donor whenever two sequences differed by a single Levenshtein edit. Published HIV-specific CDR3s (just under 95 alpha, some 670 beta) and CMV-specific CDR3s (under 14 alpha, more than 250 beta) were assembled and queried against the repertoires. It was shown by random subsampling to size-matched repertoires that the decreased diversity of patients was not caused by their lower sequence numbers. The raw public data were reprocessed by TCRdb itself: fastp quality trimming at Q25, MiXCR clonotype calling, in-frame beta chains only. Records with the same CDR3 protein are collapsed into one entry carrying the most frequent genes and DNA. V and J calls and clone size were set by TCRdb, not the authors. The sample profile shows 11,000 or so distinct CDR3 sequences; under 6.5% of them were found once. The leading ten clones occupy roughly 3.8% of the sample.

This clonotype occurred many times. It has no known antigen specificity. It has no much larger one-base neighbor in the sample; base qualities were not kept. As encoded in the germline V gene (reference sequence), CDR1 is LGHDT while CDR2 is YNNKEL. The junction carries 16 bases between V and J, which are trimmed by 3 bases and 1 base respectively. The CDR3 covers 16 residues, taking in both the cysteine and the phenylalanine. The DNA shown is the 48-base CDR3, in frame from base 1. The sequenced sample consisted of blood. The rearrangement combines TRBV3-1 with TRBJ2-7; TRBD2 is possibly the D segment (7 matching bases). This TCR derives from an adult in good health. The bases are TGTGCCAGCAGCCAGACCATACGGGGGGCGTCCTACGAGCAGTACTTC. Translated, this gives CASSQTIRGASYEQYF.